A selection of T cell receptor beta chains follows, all from one sample in a study of blood T cell repertoires in COVID-19. Data came from immunoSEQ multiplex PCR; TCRdb stores just in-frame clones and leaves some out. The table lists some 400,000 clones, around 87% of them singletons, with 6.5% to 7% in the top ten. The sample was peripheral blood. The receptors were sampled from a man aged 18 to 29 with active or convalescent COVID-19. Each CDR3 is given with its conserved first and last residue. The D gene is left open where the match is weak. Part of the rows lack a size; the others show once, few, many or a class for expanded clones.

v_gene: TRBV4-3
abundance: -
d_gene: -
j_gene: TRBJ1-1
CDR3aa: CASSHGGNTEAFF
CDR3nt: TGCGCCAGCAGCCACGGGGGAAACACTGAAGCTTTCTTT

v_gene: TRBV29-1
abundance: -
d_gene: -
j_gene: TRBJ1-2
CDR3aa: CSVEDLPDALRGYTF
CDR3nt: TGCAGCGTTGAAGATTTGCCGGATGCGTTGAGGGGCTACACCTTC

v_gene: TRBV9
abundance: -
d_gene: TRBD2
j_gene: TRBJ2-2
CDR3aa: CASSVAWLAGDYTGELFF
CDR3nt: TGTGCCAGCAGCGTAGCTTGGCTAGCGGGAGACTACACCGGGGAGCTGTTTTTT

v_gene: TRBV16
abundance: -
d_gene: -
j_gene: TRBJ1-5
CDR3aa: CASSLGASNQPQHF
CDR3nt: TGTGCCAGCAGCCTGGGGGCCTCCAATCAGCCCCAGCATTTT

v_gene: TRBV6-5
abundance: -
d_gene: TRBD1
j_gene: TRBJ1-5
CDR3aa: CASNFDRVGQPQHF
CDR3nt: TGTGCCAGCAACTTCGACAGGGTTGGCCAGCCCCAGCATTTT

v_gene: TRBV29-1
abundance: -
d_gene: TRBD2
j_gene: TRBJ2-5
CDR3aa: CSVETGTSVQETQYF
CDR3nt: TGCAGCGTTGAGACCGGGACTAGCGTCCAAGAGACCCAGTACTTC

v_gene: TRBV19
abundance: -
d_gene: -
j_gene: TRBJ1-2
CDR3aa: CASSTREYGYTF
CDR3nt: TGTGCCAGTAGTACGAGGGAGTATGGCTACACCTTC

v_gene: TRBV9
abundance: -
d_gene: TRBD1
j_gene: TRBJ1-1
CDR3aa: CASSFQDRGTEAFF
CDR3nt: TGTGCCAGCAGCTTCCAAGACAGGGGCACTGAAGCTTTCTTT

v_gene: TRBV7-9
abundance: -
d_gene: -
j_gene: TRBJ2-3
CDR3aa: CASSIVPRW
CDR3nt: TGTGCCAGCAGCATAGTCCCTCGGTGG

v_gene: TRBV6-2/TRBV6-3
abundance: -
d_gene: TRBD1
j_gene: TRBJ1-6
CDR3aa: CASSYETGTGINNSPLHF
CDR3nt: TGTGCCAGCAGTTATGAGACCGGGACAGGGATCAATAATTCACCCCTCCACTTT

v_gene: TRBV19
abundance: -
d_gene: TRBD2
j_gene: TRBJ2-2
CDR3aa: CASRQPLASGKDGELFF
CDR3nt: TGTGCCAGTAGACAACCCCTGGCTAGCGGGAAGGACGGGGAGCTGTTTTTT

v_gene: TRBV18
abundance: -
d_gene: TRBD1
j_gene: TRBJ2-7
CDR3aa: CASSPYNGTGYEQYF
CDR3nt: TGTGCCAGCTCACCATATAACGGGACAGGCTACGAGCAGTACTTC

v_gene: TRBV4-2
abundance: once
d_gene: TRBD1
j_gene: TRBJ2-7
CDR3aa: CASSPHPGQSYEQYF
CDR3nt: TGTGCCAGCAGCCCTCACCCGGGACAGTCCTACGAGCAGTACTTC

v_gene: TRBV5-4
abundance: -
d_gene: TRBD1
j_gene: TRBJ1-1
CDR3aa: CASSLGGDRGGTEAFF
CDR3nt: TGTGCCAGCAGCTTGGGCGGGGACAGGGGCGGGACTGAAGCTTTCTTT

v_gene: TRBV23-1
abundance: -
d_gene: -
j_gene: TRBJ1-5
CDR3aa: CASTRQSYSNQPQHF
CDR3nt: TGCGCCAGCACCAGACAGAGCTATAGCAATCAGCCCCAGCATTTT

v_gene: TRBV6-6
abundance: -
d_gene: -
j_gene: TRBJ2-1
CDR3aa: CASSYINEQFF
CDR3nt: TGTGCCAGCAGTTACATAAATGAGCAGTTCTTC

v_gene: TRBV3-1/TRBV3-2
abundance: -
d_gene: -
j_gene: TRBJ1-2
CDR3aa: CASSQEGTLGYGYTF
CDR3nt: TGTGCCAGCAGCCAAGAGGGGACATTGGGCTATGGCTACACCTTC

v_gene: TRBV24-1
abundance: -
d_gene: TRBD1
j_gene: TRBJ1-2
CDR3aa: CATSAGGVGGYTF
CDR3nt: TGTGCCACCAGTGCAGGGGGCGTGGGTGGCTACACCTTC

v_gene: TRBV15
abundance: -
d_gene: -
j_gene: TRBJ2-7
CDR3aa: CATSRVGDGRDEQYF
CDR3nt: TGTGCCACCAGCAGAGTGGGGGACGGGAGAGACGAGCAGTACTTC

v_gene: TRBV7-9
abundance: -
d_gene: -
j_gene: TRBJ1-5
CDR3aa: CASSLFPGSNQPQHF
CDR3nt: TGTGCCAGCAGCTTATTTCCCGGTAGCAATCAGCCCCAGCATTTT

v_gene: TRBV3-1/TRBV3-2
abundance: -
d_gene: -
j_gene: TRBJ2-2
CDR3aa: CASSQVGQLSPGELFF
CDR3nt: TGTGCCAGCAGCCAAGTGGGGCAGCTTAGTCCCGGGGAGCTGTTTTTT

v_gene: TRBV2
abundance: -
d_gene: -
j_gene: TRBJ1-1
CDR3aa: CASRGDFNTEAFF
CDR3nt: TGTGCCAGCAGAGGAGATTTTAACACTGAAGCTTTCTTT

v_gene: TRBV6-5
abundance: few
d_gene: TRBD1
j_gene: TRBJ2-2
CDR3aa: CASTGDRSSGELFF
CDR3nt: TGTGCCAGCACTGGGGACAGGTCGTCCGGGGAGCTGTTTTTT

v_gene: TRBV12-3/TRBV12-4
abundance: -
d_gene: -
j_gene: TRBJ1-5
CDR3aa: CASTGEGGQPQHF
CDR3nt: TGTGCCAGCACCGGGGAGGGCGGACAGCCCCAGCATTTT

v_gene: TRBV6-2/TRBV6-3
abundance: -
d_gene: -
j_gene: TRBJ1-4
CDR3aa: CASSSDRRGRNEKLFF
CDR3nt: TGTGCCAGCAGCTCCGACAGGCGAGGAAGAAATGAAAAACTGTTTTTT

v_gene: TRBV19
abundance: -
d_gene: TRBD1
j_gene: TRBJ2-7
CDR3aa: CASSLGQGVGEQYF
CDR3nt: TGTGCCAGTAGTTTAGGACAGGGGGTCGGCGAGCAGTACTTC

v_gene: TRBV28
abundance: once
d_gene: TRBD1
j_gene: TRBJ1-6
CDR3aa: CASSFRGPGQGVYNSPLHF
CDR3nt: TGTGCCAGCAGTTTTAGGGGACCCGGACAGGGTGTTTATAATTCACCCCTCCACTTT

v_gene: TRBV28
abundance: many
d_gene: -
j_gene: TRBJ2-7
CDR3aa: CASSLSGRDYEQYF
CDR3nt: TGTGCCAGCAGTTTATCGGGCAGGGACTACGAGCAGTACTTC

v_gene: TRBV7-2
abundance: once
d_gene: TRBD1
j_gene: TRBJ1-6
CDR3aa: CASSLRTGNSPLHF
CDR3nt: TGTGCCAGCAGCTTACGGACAGGGAATTCACCCCTCCACTTT

v_gene: TRBV5-6
abundance: -
d_gene: -
j_gene: TRBJ1-4
CDR3aa: CASIDRRLVATNEKLFF
CDR3nt: TGTGCCAGCATAGACAGGCGTCTAGTTGCAACTAATGAAAAACTGTTTTTT

v_gene: TRBV28
abundance: -
d_gene: TRBD1
j_gene: TRBJ2-1
CDR3aa: CASSLPLDRDEQFF
CDR3nt: TGTGCCAGCAGTTTACCGCTCGACAGGGATGAGCAGTTCTTC

v_gene: TRBV10-3
abundance: -
d_gene: -
j_gene: TRBJ1-6
CDR3aa: CAIRGEGVSNSPLHF
CDR3nt: TGTGCCATCAGGGGAGAGGGAGTCTCTAATTCACCCCTCCACTTT

v_gene: TRBV19
abundance: -
d_gene: TRBD1
j_gene: TRBJ1-1
CDR3aa: CASSPTGGLLTEAFF
CDR3nt: TGTGCCAGTAGCCCGACAGGGGGCCTACTGACTGAAGCTTTCTTT

v_gene: TRBV18
abundance: -
d_gene: TRBD1
j_gene: TRBJ1-4
CDR3aa: CASSPFQGVRDEKLFF
CDR3nt: TGTGCCAGCTCACCCTTTCAGGGGGTTCGGGATGAAAAACTGTTTTTT

v_gene: TRBV19
abundance: -
d_gene: -
j_gene: TRBJ2-7
CDR3aa: CASSPRRSSYEQYF
CDR3nt: TGTGCCAGTAGTCCCCGGAGGAGCTCCTACGAGCAGTACTTC

v_gene: TRBV12-3/TRBV12-4
abundance: few
d_gene: -
j_gene: TRBJ2-5
CDR3aa: CASTGQETQYF
CDR3nt: TGTGCCAGCACAGGCCAAGAGACCCAGTACTTC

v_gene: TRBV18
abundance: -
d_gene: TRBD1
j_gene: TRBJ1-1
CDR3aa: CASSQGQGASTEAFF
CDR3nt: TGTGCCAGCTCACAGGGGCAGGGGGCGTCGACTGAAGCTTTCTTT

v_gene: TRBV2
abundance: once
d_gene: TRBD2
j_gene: TRBJ2-7
CDR3aa: CASSSGLAGEYYEQYF
CDR3nt: TGTGCCAGCAGTTCGGGACTAGCGGGAGAATACTACGAGCAGTACTTC

v_gene: TRBV19
abundance: -
d_gene: -
j_gene: TRBJ1-2
CDR3aa: CASSIMGSGRLYGYTF
CDR3nt: TGTGCCAGTAGTATCATGGGGTCAGGGCGACTCTATGGCTACACCTTC

v_gene: TRBV28
abundance: -
d_gene: -
j_gene: TRBJ1-6
CDR3aa: CASSGVYSPLHF
CDR3nt: TGTGCCAGCAGTGGAGTTTATTCACCCCTCCACTTT

v_gene: TRBV5-1
abundance: -
d_gene: -
j_gene: TRBJ1-4
CDR3aa: CASTFGQGNEKLFF
CDR3nt: TGCGCCAGCACCTTCGGGCAGGGTAATGAAAAACTGTTTTTT

v_gene: TRBV6-1
abundance: -
d_gene: TRBD2
j_gene: TRBJ2-2
CDR3aa: CASSDWTSVHGELFF
CDR3nt: TGTGCCAGCAGTGATTGGACTAGCGTTCACGGGGAGCTGTTTTTT

v_gene: TRBV28
abundance: -
d_gene: -
j_gene: TRBJ2-7
CDR3aa: CASGLRGSYEQYF
CDR3nt: TGTGCCAGCGGCCTACGGGGGTCCTACGAGCAGTACTTC

v_gene: TRBV15
abundance: -
d_gene: TRBD1
j_gene: TRBJ1-3
CDR3aa: CATVPGTGFGNTIYF
CDR3nt: TGTGCCACCGTGCCGGGGACAGGGTTCGGAAACACCATATATTTT

v_gene: TRBV14
abundance: -
d_gene: -
j_gene: TRBJ1-1
CDR3aa: CASSQSGASTEAFF
CDR3nt: TGTGCCAGCAGCCAGTCAGGGGCTAGCACTGAAGCTTTCTTT

v_gene: TRBV6-2/TRBV6-3
abundance: -
d_gene: TRBD2
j_gene: TRBJ2-3
CDR3aa: CASSYSLAGGTDTQYF
CDR3nt: TGTGCCAGCAGTTACTCGCTAGCGGGGGGCACAGATACGCAGTATTTT

v_gene: TRBV28
abundance: -
d_gene: -
j_gene: TRBJ1-3
CDR3aa: CASSLSDRPSLSRNTIYF
CDR3nt: TGTGCCAGCAGTTTATCGGACAGACCATCCTTATCTCGAAACACCATATATTTT

v_gene: TRBV30
abundance: once
d_gene: -
j_gene: TRBJ2-7
CDR3aa: CAFGRDDEQYF
CDR3nt: TGTGCTTTTGGGCGGGACGACGAGCAGTACTTC